These 18 T cell receptor beta chains were sequenced from one sample in a study of blood T cells in healthy people across ages. For the second PCR, which ran for about 7 to 11 cycles, a sample-barcoded 5' primer and a J-beta primer mix were used. TCRdb ran MiXCR on the 5' RACE reads and lists one entry per CDR3 protein. The sample has about 1.6 million distinct CDR3 sequences, approximately 32% seen once. The sample taken for sequencing was blood. These receptors originate from a woman aged 25-40 years in good health.

Turning to this clonotype: Relative to the germline gene, one junction end is altered; a read error may explain this. The chain joins TRBV7-9 to TRBJ2-5; the match to TRBD2 covers 11 bases. There are 18 residues in the CDR3. Germline V gene lookup returns CDR1 SEHNR and CDR2 FQNEAQ (reference sequence). CDR3 coding DNA: TGTACCAGCAGCCCGCTCCTAGCGGGAGGACGATATGGGGAGACCCAGTACTTC. Its translation is CTSSPLLAGGRYGETQYF.

About this clonotype itself: Germline is not matched at one junction end, which may reflect a read error. This chain uses TRBV14 with TRBJ1-1; the D is unclear. This CDR3 spans 14 amino acids. From germline, CDR1 is SGHDN and CDR2 FVKESK. The CDR3, as DNA: TGTGCCAGCAGCCGACGGACGGTGAACACTGGAGCTTTCTTT. It encodes CASSRRTVNTGAFF.

The chain employs TRBV20-1 and TRBJ2-1; 9 bases are a match to TRBD2. The CDR3 contains 15 residues. The ends lost 6 bases at V and 6 bases at J; junction bases unmatched: 12. Germline loops: CDR1 DFQATT, CDR2 SNEGSKA (reference sequence). The DNA of the CDR3 is TGCAGTGCAGACTCGGGACTAGCAGTGCGCAATGAGCAGTTCTTC. Its protein product is CSADSGLAVRNEQFF.

The chain recombines TRBV7-3 with TRBJ2-5; 8 nucleotides match TRBD1. With 5 bases clipped from V and 7 bases from J, the junction kept 12 bases outside the gene matches. CDR3 length equals 15 residues. The V gene's germline CDR1 is SGHTA and CDR2 FQGTGA. This CDR3 is CASSPNRDRLGTQYF. Written as DNA, the CDR3 is TGTGCCAGCAGCCCGAATCGGGACAGGTTGGGGACCCAGTACTTC.

This clonotype was seen a few times. This chain links TRBV7-8 with TRBJ2-3; TRBD2 matches 12 bases. Trimming removed 5 bases from V and 5 bases from J; junction bases left unmatched: 5. There are 15 residues in the CDR3. CDR1 and CDR2 (germline): SGHVS, FQNEAQ. CDR3 amino acids: CASSLLAGGQDTQYF. The CDR3 DNA sequence: TGTGCCAGCAGCCTACTAGCGGGAGGTCAAGATACGCAGTATTTT.

This clonotype was seen many times. The V and J genes are TRBV5-1 and TRBJ2-1; unclear D gene. Deletions cut 4 bases from V and 2 bases from J, with 19 bases between. Germline V gives CDR1 SGHRS, CDR2 YFSETQ. The CDR3 length is 17 residues. CDR3 sequence reads: CASSPDGRFNPYNEQFF. In nucleotides, the CDR3 is TGCGCCAGCAGCCCTGACGGTAGATTCAACCCCTACAATGAGCAGTTCTTC.

The V call is TRBV20-1, the J call TRBJ2-5; D perhaps matches TRBD2 (6 bases). Germline CDR1 and CDR2: DFQATT and SNEGSKA (reference sequence). With 6 bases removed from V and 2 bases from J, the gap between germline ends came to 13 bases. This CDR3 is 13 amino acids long. This CDR3 reads CSAVRDSQETQYF. CDR3 in DNA: TGCAGTGCCGTCCGGGACTCACAAGAGACCCAGTACTTC.

This clonotype was detected ten times or more. The chain combines TRBV29-1 with TRBJ2-5; no firm D call. The CDR3 spans 10 residues. The germline V gene has CDR1 SQVTM and CDR2 ANQGSEA. V lost 6 bases and J 3 bases, leaving 5 bases between the germline ends. In nucleotides, the CDR3 is TGCAGCGTCACAGAAGAGACCCAGTACTTC. Its translation: CSVTEETQYF. Together with reference TRBV29-1 and TRBJ2-5, the CDR3 gives the full variable domain: SAVISQKPSRDICQRGTSLTIQCQVDSQVTMMFWYRQQPGQSLTLIATANQGSEATYESGFVIDKFPISRPNLTFSTLTVSNMSPEDSSIYLCSVTEETQYFGPGTRLLVL.

This chain joins TRBV9 and TRBJ2-2, with 9 bases fitting TRBD1. The trim removed 2 bases at V and 6 bases at J, leaving 5 bases unmatched. Germline-derived CDR1 and CDR2 are SGDLS and YYNGEE. The CDR3 length is 15 residues. The CDR3 reads CASSVGDRDSGELFF. DNA of the CDR3: TGTGCCAGCAGCGTGGGGGACAGGGACTCCGGGGAGCTGTTTTTT.

This chain joins TRBV12-3 or TRBV12-4 and TRBJ2-5; D uncertain. TRBJ2-7 matches the DNA end more closely, so the J call is doubtful. This CDR3 has 11 residues. As DNA, the CDR3 is TGTGCCAGCAGTTTGATGGTCGAGCAGTACTTC. This translates into CASSLMVEQYF.

This clonotype has a handful of counts. As DNA, the CDR3 is TGTGCCAGCACCCGGCTAGCGGGGGAAGAGACCCAGTACTTC. Translated: CASTRLAGEETQYF. The chain has TRBV7-2 and TRBJ2-5; 10 bases are a match to TRBD2. Looked up from germline, CDR1 is SGHTA and CDR2 is FQGNSA. The junction had 5 bases not matched to a gene; V was cut back by 7 bases and J by 3 bases. CDR3 length: 14 amino acids. Using reference TRBV7-2 and TRBJ2-5 for the parts outside the CDR3, the full variable domain is GAGVSQSPSNKVTEKGKDVELRCDPISGHTALYWYRQSLGQGLEFLIYFQGNSAPDKSGLPSDRFSAERTGGSVSTLTIQRTQQEDSAVYLCASTRLAGEETQYFGPGTRLLVL.

This clonotype turned up a few times. The J gene is TRBJ2-7, the V gene TRBV4-2; TRBD2 matches 10 bases. The CDR3 length is 16 residues. Germline CDR1 and CDR2: LGHNA and YNFKEQ. V lost 4 bases and J lost 4; bases outside the gene matches: 10. The CDR3 is CASSRPGASGRYEQYF. The CDR3, as DNA: TGTGCCAGCAGCCGACCCGGGGCTAGCGGGAGATACGAGCAGTACTTC.

The chain couples TRBV4-1 to TRBJ2-4; no clear D. TRBJ2-7 explains the end of the DNA better; the J call may be wrong. The CDR3 length is 14 residues. Germline CDR1 and CDR2: MGHRA and YSYEKL. This CDR3 is CASSQNNLGYEQYF. CDR3 in DNA: TGCGCCAGCAGCCAAAACAATTTGGGCTACGAGCAGTACTTC.

This rearrangement joins TRBV5-1 to TRBJ1-1; TRBD1 might be the D (5 bases). CDR1 and CDR2 from the germline V gene are SGHRS and YFSETQ. V was clipped by 1 base and J by 0 bases, with 16 bases between them. The CDR3 is 17 residues long. As DNA, the CDR3 is TGCGCCAGCAGCTTGCCCCCGGGGCAGGCGGTGAACACTGAAGCTTTCTTT. Its translation is CASSLPPGQAVNTEAFF.

The chain recombines TRBV27 with TRBJ2-5, with D perhaps matching TRBD2 (6 bases). Germline V lookup: CDR1 MNHEY, CDR2 SMNVEV (reference sequence). CDR3 size: 16 residues. Trimming stripped 2 bases from V and 2 bases from J, with 15 bases between. CDR3 sequence reads: CASSLSLASVQETQYF. The CDR3, as DNA: TGTGCCAGCAGTTTAAGCCTAGCGTCCGTGCAAGAGACCCAGTACTTC.

In this sample, this clonotype turned up a few times. The chain combines TRBV2 with TRBJ1-3; D not certain. Germline loops: CDR1 SNHLY, CDR2 FYNNEI. This CDR3 region has 14 residues. V lost 3 bases, J lost 3 bases, and 9 bases lay in between. The DNA for the CDR3 is TGTGCCAGCAGTGACACCTGGCTTGGAAACACCATATATTTT. Its protein is CASSDTWLGNTIYF.

This chain uses TRBV25-1 with TRBJ2-1, with no clear D. This CDR3 contains 14 residues. With 5 bases removed from V and 6 bases from J, the gap between germline ends came to 14 bases. Germline CDR1 is MGHDK and CDR2 is SYGVNS. The CDR3 loop is CASSPGPEPNEQFF. The CDR3 DNA reads as TGTGCCAGCAGTCCAGGACCCGAACCCAATGAGCAGTTCTTC.

The chain combines TRBV4-1 with TRBJ2-1; 7 bases are shared with TRBD1. Germline assignment: CDR1 MGHRA and CDR2 YSYEKL. The CDR3 runs 18 residues. With V trimmed by 1 base and J by 6 bases, 15 bases remained unmatched. The CDR3 DNA sequence: TGCGCCAGCAGCCAAGCCCTCCAACAGGGGCTCCTCCCCAATGAGCAGTTCTTC. Protein product: CASSQALQQGLLPNEQFF.